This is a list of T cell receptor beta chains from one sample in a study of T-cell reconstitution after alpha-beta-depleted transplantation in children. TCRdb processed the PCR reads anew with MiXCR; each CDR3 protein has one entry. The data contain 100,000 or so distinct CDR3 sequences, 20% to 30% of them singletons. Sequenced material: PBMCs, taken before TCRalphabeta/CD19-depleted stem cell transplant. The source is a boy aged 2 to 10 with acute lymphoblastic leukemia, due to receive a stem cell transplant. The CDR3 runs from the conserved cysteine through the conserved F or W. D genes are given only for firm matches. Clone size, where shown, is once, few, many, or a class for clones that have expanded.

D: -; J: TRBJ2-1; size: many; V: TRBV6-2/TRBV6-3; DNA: TGTGCCAGCAGTTACTCCGACAATGAGCAGTTCTTC; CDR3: CASSYSDNEQFF
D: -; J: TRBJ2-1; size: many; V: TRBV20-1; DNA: TGCAGTGCTAGCCTTCGTCCGGGGAATGAGCAGTTCTTC; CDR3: CSASLRPGNEQFF
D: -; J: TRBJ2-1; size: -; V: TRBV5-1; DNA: TGCGCCAGCAGCCCCATCAGCGTGGCCTACAATGAGCAGTTCTTC; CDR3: CASSPISVAYNEQFF
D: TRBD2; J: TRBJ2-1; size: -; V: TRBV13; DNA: TGTGCCAGCAGCTTAGGACGCGGGAGATGGAATGAGCAGTTCTTC; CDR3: CASSLGRGRWNEQFF
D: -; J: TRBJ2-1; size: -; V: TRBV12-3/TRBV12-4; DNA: TGTGCCAGCAGTTTATGGGGCAACTCCTACAATGAGCAGTTCTTC; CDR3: CASSLWGNSYNEQFF
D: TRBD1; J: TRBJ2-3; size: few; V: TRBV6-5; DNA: TGTGCCAGCATACTCCGGGACAGGGCCCGCACAGATACGCAGTATTTT; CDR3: CASILRDRARTDTQYF
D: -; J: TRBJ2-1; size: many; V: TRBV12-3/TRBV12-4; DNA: TGTGCCAGCCGGGGCCCTGGGGAAAATGAGCAGTTCTTC; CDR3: CASRGPGENEQFF
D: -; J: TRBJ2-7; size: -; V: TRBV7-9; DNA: TGTGCCAGCAGCTTTGTGGAGAACTCCTACGAGCAGTACTTC; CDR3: CASSFVENSYEQYF
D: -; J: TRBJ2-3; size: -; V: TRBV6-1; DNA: TGTGCCAGCAGTGATCCTAGCGGCACAGATACGCAGTATTTT; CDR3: CASSDPSGTDTQYF
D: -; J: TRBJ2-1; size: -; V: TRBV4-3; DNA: TGCGCCAGCAGCCAAGGAACCCCCAATGAGCAGTTCTTC; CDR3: CASSQGTPNEQFF
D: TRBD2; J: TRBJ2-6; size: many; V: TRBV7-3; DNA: TGTGCCAGCAGCAGACGAGGGACTAGCGGAGGGGCCGTTACACCTGGGGCCAACGTCCTGACTTTC; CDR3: CASSRRGTSGGAVTPGANVLTF
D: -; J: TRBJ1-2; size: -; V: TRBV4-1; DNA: TGCGCCAGCAGCCAAGGGTCAGCTCGCCCTAACTATGGCTACACCTTC; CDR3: CASSQGSARPNYGYTF
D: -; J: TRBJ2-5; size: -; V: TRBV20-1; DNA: TGCAGTGCTAGTAGTTGGCGGAGTCAGGAGACCCAGTACTTC; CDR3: CSASSWRSQETQYF
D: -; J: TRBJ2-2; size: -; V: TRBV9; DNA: TGTGCCAGCAGCGTAAACCCCTCGAGCGGCAGCGGAACCGGGGAGCTGTTTTTT; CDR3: CASSVNPSSGSGTGELFF
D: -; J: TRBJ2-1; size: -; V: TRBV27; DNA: TGTGCCATCAGTCCCCAGGGTACGGATGAGCAGTTCTTC; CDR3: CAISPQGTDEQFF
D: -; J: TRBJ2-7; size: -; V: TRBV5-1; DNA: TGCGCCAGCAGCTTCCTAAAGACGGGGGAGCAGTACTTC; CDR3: CASSFLKTGEQYF
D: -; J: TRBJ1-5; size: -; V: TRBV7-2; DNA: TGTGCCAGCAGCCGAGGGGGGCCAGGCAATCAGCCCCAGCATTTT; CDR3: CASSRGGPGNQPQHF
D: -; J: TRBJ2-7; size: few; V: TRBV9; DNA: TGTGCCAGCAGCGTAGGAGGTGCCCACTACGAGCAGTACTTC; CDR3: CASSVGGAHYEQYF
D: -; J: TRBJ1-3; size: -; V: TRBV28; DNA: TGTACCAGCAGTCGAAGGGACACCATATATTTT; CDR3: CTSSRRDTIYF
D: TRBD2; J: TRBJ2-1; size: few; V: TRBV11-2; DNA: TGTGCCAGCAGCCGAAGCCCCACTAGCGGCGGCTACAATGAGCAGTTCTTC; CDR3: CASSRSPTSGGYNEQFF
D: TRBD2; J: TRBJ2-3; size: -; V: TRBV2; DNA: TGTGCCAGCAGTGTCCCCAGCGGGAGAGCAGATACGCAGTATTTT; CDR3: CASSVPSGRADTQYF
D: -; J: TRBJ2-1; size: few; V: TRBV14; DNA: TGTGCCAGCAGCCACTTTACGGGGGCCTCAGATGAGCAGTTCTTC; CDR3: CASSHFTGASDEQFF
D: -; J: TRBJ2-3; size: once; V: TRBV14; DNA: TGTGCCAGCAGCCGTATCCAGGGGCGGGCAGATACGCAGTATTTT; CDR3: CASSRIQGRADTQYF
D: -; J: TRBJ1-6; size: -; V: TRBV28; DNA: TGTGCCAGTGGCCCCGGGAGCTCCTATAATTCACCCCTCCACTTT; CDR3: CASGPGSSYNSPLHF
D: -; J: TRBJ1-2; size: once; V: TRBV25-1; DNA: TGTGCCAGCAGTGCGGGTTTGAGAGGCTACACCTTC; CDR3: CASSAGLRGYTF
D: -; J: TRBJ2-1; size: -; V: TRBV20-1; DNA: TGCAGTGCTAGAGGGGACTTCTACAATGAGCAGTTCTTC; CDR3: CSARGDFYNEQFF
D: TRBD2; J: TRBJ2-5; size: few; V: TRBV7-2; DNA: TGTGCCAGCAGCTTTGGGGGGGGCGGGAGGCTGGGAGAGACCCAGTACTTC; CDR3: CASSFGGGGRLGETQYF
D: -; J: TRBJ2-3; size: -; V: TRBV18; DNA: TGTGCCAGCTCACCACATCAGGCAGATACGCAGTATTTT; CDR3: CASSPHQADTQYF
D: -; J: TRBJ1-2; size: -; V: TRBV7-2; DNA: TGTGCCAGCAGCTCATCCGGGGACGGATACAACTATGGCTACACCTTC; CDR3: CASSSSGDGYNYGYTF
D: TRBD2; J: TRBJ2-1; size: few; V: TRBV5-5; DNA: TGTGCCAGCAGCTTGGGACTAGCGGAGGTCAATGAGCAGTTCTTC; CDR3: CASSLGLAEVNEQFF
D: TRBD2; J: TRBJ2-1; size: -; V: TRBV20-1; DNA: TGCAGTGCTAAATCAGGACTAGCGGGTGTCTACAATGAGCAGTTCTTC; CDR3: CSAKSGLAGVYNEQFF
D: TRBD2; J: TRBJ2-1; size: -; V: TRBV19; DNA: TGTGCCAGTAGTATTGGGACTAGCGGGTCCTACAATGAGCAGTTCTTC; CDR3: CASSIGTSGSYNEQFF
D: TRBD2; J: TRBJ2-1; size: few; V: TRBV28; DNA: TGTGCCATCTCTACTAGCGGAGAAAACAATGAGCAGTTCTTC; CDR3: CAISTSGENNEQFF
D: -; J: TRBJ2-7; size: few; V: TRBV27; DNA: TGTGCCAGCAGTTTGGGACACTCCTACGAGCAGTACTTC; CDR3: CASSLGHSYEQYF
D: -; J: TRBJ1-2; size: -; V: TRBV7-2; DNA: TGTGCCAGCAGCTTCTCGGCAGGGGTTGACTATGGCTACACCTTC; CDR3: CASSFSAGVDYGYTF
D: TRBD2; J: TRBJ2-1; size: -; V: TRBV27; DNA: TGTGCCAGCAGTTCTAGCGGGAGGTTTAACAATGAGCAGTTCTTC; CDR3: CASSSSGRFNNEQFF
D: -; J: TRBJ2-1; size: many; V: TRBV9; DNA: TGTGCCAGCAGCGTCCTGAGCTGGAGCAATGAGCAGTTCTTC; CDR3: CASSVLSWSNEQFF
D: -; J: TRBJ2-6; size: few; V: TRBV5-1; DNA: TGCGCCAGCAGCTTAGACTCTGGGGCCAACGTCCTGACTTTC; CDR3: CASSLDSGANVLTF
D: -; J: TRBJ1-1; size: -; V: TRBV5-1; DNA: TGCGCCAGCAGCTCCTCCGACGGCTTAGGGACTGAAGCTTTCTTT; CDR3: CASSSSDGLGTEAFF
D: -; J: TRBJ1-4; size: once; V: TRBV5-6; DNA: TGTGCCAGCAGCCGGAGCGCGCGGGGAACTAATGAAAAACTGTTTTTT; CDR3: CASSRSARGTNEKLFF
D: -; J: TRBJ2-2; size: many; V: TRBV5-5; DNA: TGTGCCAGCAGCTTAACTACTCACACCGGGGAGCTGTTTTTT; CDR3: CASSLTTHTGELFF
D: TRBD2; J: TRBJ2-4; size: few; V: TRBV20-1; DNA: TGCAGTGCTCCCGAGACTAGCGGAGGGGTAGCTTTCAAAAACATTCAGTACTTC; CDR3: CSAPETSGGVAFKNIQYF
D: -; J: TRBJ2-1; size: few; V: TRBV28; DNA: TGTGCCAGCAAACCCGGGAGCTCCTACAATGAGCAGTTCTTC; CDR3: CASKPGSSYNEQFF
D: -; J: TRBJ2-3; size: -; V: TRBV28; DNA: TGTGCCAGCAGTTTACCATATAGCACAGATACGCAGTATTTT; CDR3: CASSLPYSTDTQYF
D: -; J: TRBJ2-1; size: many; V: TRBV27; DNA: TGTGCCAGCAGTTTAGGCGCGGGCGGAGGGGCCAGGGAGCAGTTCTTC; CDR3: CASSLGAGGGAREQFF
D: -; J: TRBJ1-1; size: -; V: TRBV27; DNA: TGTGCCAGCAGTTACCCTAGAGCTGAAGCTTTCTTT; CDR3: CASSYPRAEAFF
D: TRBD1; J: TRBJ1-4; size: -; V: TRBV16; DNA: TGTGCCAGCAGCCAATCCCTGACAGGGCGGAATGAAAAACTGTTTTTT; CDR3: CASSQSLTGRNEKLFF
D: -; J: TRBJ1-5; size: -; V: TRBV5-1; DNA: TGCGCCAGCAGCTTGGTTGGGGGGCTCGGTCAGCCCCAGCATTTT; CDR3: CASSLVGGLGQPQHF
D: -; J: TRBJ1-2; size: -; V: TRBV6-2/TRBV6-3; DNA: TGTGCCAGCGGGGACTATGGCTACACCTTC; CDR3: CASGDYGYTF
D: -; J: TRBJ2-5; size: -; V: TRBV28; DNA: TGTGCCAGCAGTTTAGGGGGAAGAGAGACCCAGTACTTC; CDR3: CASSLGGRETQYF
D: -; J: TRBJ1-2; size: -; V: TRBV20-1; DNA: TGCAGTGCTAGAGAACGGGGGTCTACTAGAGCTAACTATGGCTACACCTTC; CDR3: CSARERGSTRANYGYTF
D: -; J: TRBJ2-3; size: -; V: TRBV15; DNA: TGTGCCACCAGCAAGCGGTCTACAGATACGCAGTATTTT; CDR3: CATSKRSTDTQYF
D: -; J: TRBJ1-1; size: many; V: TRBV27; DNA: TGTGCCAGCAGTTCCAGGGTGAACACTGAAGCTTTCTTT; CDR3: CASSSRVNTEAFF